Shown below are 27 T cell receptor beta chains from a single sample sequenced in a study of T-cell reconstitution after alpha-beta-depleted transplantation in children. Unique molecular identifiers were incorporated into the prepared TCRbeta library. Via MiXCR, TCRdb re-called the PCR reads, giving one row per CDR3 protein. The sample contains some 300,000 distinct CDR3 sequences, about 9.3% of which appear only once. This material consisted of PBMCs from the stem cell graft donor, taken from the stem cell graft. These receptors all come from a human donor who donated a stem cell graft to a child with acute lymphoblastic leukemia.

The chain links TRBV10-1 to TRBJ2-1; D call uncertain. The CDR3 is 13 residues long. Between the trimmed V and J ends, which lost 1 base and 10 bases, there was a span of 11 bases. Germline assignment: CDR1 WNHNN and CDR2 SYGVQD (reference sequence). The CDR3 bases are TGCGCCAGCAGTGAGTTATTTAGGGAAGAGCAGTTCTTC. It encodes CASSELFREEQFF.

V is TRBV28 and J is TRBJ1-1, with D hard to call. The CDR3 covers 15 residues. V was shortened by 2 bases and J by 4 bases, with 14 bases between the two germline ends. Germline V gene lookup returns CDR1 MDHEN and CDR2 SYDVKM. The chain's CDR3 is CASSLPGLARTEAFF. DNA of the CDR3: TGTGCCAGCAGTTTACCGGGCTTAGCCCGCACTGAAGCTTTCTTT.

This clonotype was counted a few times. This rearrangement joins TRBV12-3 or TRBV12-4 to TRBJ2-1; 8 bases are shared with TRBD2. The CDR3 length is 14 residues. V dropped 5 bases and J dropped 6; count of bases not matched to a gene: 6. The CDR3 reads CASSPGRVGNEQFF. The CDR3 DNA sequence: TGTGCCAGCAGTCCCGGGAGGGTTGGCAATGAGCAGTTCTTC.

This clonotype was counted only a few times. This chain links TRBV20-1 with TRBJ2-3; possibly TRBD2 for D (6 bases). CDR1 and CDR2 from the germline V gene are DFQATT and SNEGSKA (reference sequence). CDR3 length: 14 residues. The germline V and J ends were trimmed by 3 bases and 1 base, with 11 bases remaining between them. This CDR3 is CSARRDGRTDTQYF. The CDR3 DNA reads as TGCAGTGCTAGGCGGGACGGTCGCACAGATACGCAGTATTTT.

This clonotype was counted between two and nine times. This sequence joins TRBV7-2 and TRBJ2-2; D call uncertain. The V end lost 1 base, the J end lost 4 bases, and 4 bases lay between the germline ends. The CDR3 is 13 residues long. Germline CDR1 and CDR2: SGHTA and FQGNSA. CDR3 in DNA: TGTGCCAGCAGCTTAGAGTTCACCGGGGAGCTGTTTTTT. Translating it yields CASSLEFTGELFF. The variable domain in full, completed from reference TRBV7-2 and TRBJ2-2, reads GAGVSQSPSNKVTEKGKDVELRCDPISGHTALYWYRQSLGQGLEFLIYFQGNSAPDKSGLPSDRFSAERTGGSVSTLTIQRTQQEDSAVYLCASSLEFTGELFFGEGSRLTVL.

This clonotype was observed a few times. The chain has TRBV10-3 and TRBJ2-5; D remains ambiguous. The germline V gene has CDR1 ENHRY and CDR2 SYGVKD. The V gene lost 6 bases and the J gene lost 5 bases, with 10 bases spanning the gap. The CDR3 is made up of 12 amino acids. The CDR3 reads CAISERDETQYF. The CDR3 DNA is TGTGCCATCAGCGAACGCGATGAGACCCAGTACTTC.

The gene calls are TRBV20-1 and TRBJ2-1; 13 positions agree with TRBD2. The CDR3 runs 15 residues. CDR1 is DFQATT and CDR2 is SNEGSKA in the germline V gene (reference sequence). After removal of 1 base from V and 5 bases from J, the junction contained 2 bases not matched to a gene. CDR3 sequence: CSARVTSGRDNEQFF. CDR3 DNA: TGCAGTGCTAGAGTAACTAGCGGGAGGGACAATGAGCAGTTCTTC.

This clonotype was recorded many times. The chain combines TRBV6-2 or TRBV6-3 with TRBJ2-1; D not certain. Between the trimmed V and J ends, which lost 2 bases and 0 bases, there was a span of 5 bases. The CDR3 runs to 14 residues. CDR1 is MNHEY, CDR2 SVGEGT, per germline. This chain's CDR3 is CASSYASSYNEQFF. The CDR3 DNA follows: TGTGCCAGCAGTTACGCCAGCTCCTACAATGAGCAGTTCTTC.

This chain uses TRBV10-3 with TRBJ2-5, with D tentatively TRBD1 (6 bases). Germline CDR1 is ENHRY and CDR2 is SYGVKD. The germline V and J ends were trimmed by 3 bases and 3 bases, with 11 bases remaining between them. This CDR3 has 14 amino acids. CDR3 in amino acids: CAISERQAKETQYF. The CDR3 DNA reads as TGTGCCATCAGTGAAAGACAGGCAAAAGAGACCCAGTACTTC.

This clonotype was found a few times. This rearrangement joins TRBV24-1 to TRBJ2-1; no firm D call. Per the germline V gene, CDR1 is KGHDR and CDR2 is SFDVKD. V dropped 6 bases and J dropped 7 bases, with 6 bases sitting between them. The CDR3 is 11 residues long. DNA for the CDR3: TGTGCCACCAGTTTAGGTAATGAGCAGTTCTTC. Translation: CATSLGNEQFF.

The chain recombines TRBV14 with TRBJ2-7, with D perhaps matching TRBD1 (5 bases). The V end lost 1 base, the J end lost 4 bases, and 11 bases lay between the germline ends. Looked up from germline, CDR1 is SGHDN and CDR2 is FVKESK. CDR3 length: 14 amino acids. For the CDR3, the DNA is TGTGCCAGCAGCCAAGGGCGGACACAATACGAGCAGTACTTC. Encoded protein: CASSQGRTQYEQYF.

This clonotype has more than one count but fewer than ten. J is TRBJ2-5 and V is TRBV5-1, with TRBD1 matching 7 bases. J was trimmed by 5 bases and V by 1 base; bases with no gene match: 5. The CDR3 is 14 amino acids. Per germline, CDR1 SGHRS and CDR2 YFSETQ. The DNA of the CDR3 is TGCGCCAGCAGCTTGTCGACAGGGCCGGAGACCCAGTACTTC. Amino acids: CASSLSTGPETQYF.

The V and J genes are TRBV27 and TRBJ2-5; D not resolved. Germline CDR1 and CDR2: MNHEY and SMNVEV (reference sequence). There are 13 residues in the CDR3. V lost 8 bases and J 4 bases, leaving 14 bases between the germline ends. CDR3 sequence (DNA): TGTGCCAGCTCCCCCCCAGGCGGAGAGACCCAGTACTTC. It specifies CASSPPGGETQYF.

This clonotype has at least ten counts. The chain employs TRBV7-9 and TRBJ1-6; 10 bases align to TRBD1. The CDR3 spans 15 residues. CDR1 is SEHNR, CDR2 FQNEAQ, per germline (reference sequence). The V and J ends lost 3 bases and 7 bases, in that order; junction bases with no gene match: 3. The CDR3 bases are TGTGCCAGCAGCTTCGGACAGGGGGTAAATTCACCCCTCCACTTT. It specifies CASSFGQGVNSPLHF.

The sample holds a few counts of this clonotype. The rearrangement joins TRBV19 to TRBJ2-2; 13 bases align to TRBD2. The ends lost 4 bases at V and 6 bases at J; junction bases unmatched: 5. The germline V gene encodes CDR1 LNHDA and CDR2 SQIVND (reference sequence). The CDR3 is made up of 16 amino acids. CDR3 DNA sequence: TGTGCCAGTAGTAAACGACTAGCGGGAGGCCCCGGGGAGCTGTTTTTT. Its translation: CASSKRLAGGPGELFF.

The rearrangement uses TRBV7-6 and TRBJ2-7; the match to TRBD1 covers 7 bases. The trim removed 1 base at V and 3 bases at J, leaving 12 bases unmatched. The CDR3 has 17 amino acids. The germline V gene has CDR1 SGHVS and CDR2 FNYEAQ. The CDR3 DNA sequence: TGTGCCAGCAGCTTAGAGTCCTCCGAGACAGGGATCTACGAGCAGTACTTC. This gives the protein CASSLESSETGIYEQYF.

This clonotype was observed a few times. The chain is built from TRBV20-1 and TRBJ2-7, with a tentative D call TRBD1 (5 bases). V gave up 6 bases and J gave up 0 bases, with 18 bases separating them. This CDR3 is 15 amino acids long. Germline V lookup: CDR1 DFQATT, CDR2 SNEGSKA (reference sequence). Here the CDR3 DNA reads TGCAGTGCAATAGACAGCGCCCCCTCCTCCTACGAGCAGTACTTC. Its protein is CSAIDSAPSSYEQYF.

This clonotype was detected many times. V and J are TRBV5-1 and TRBJ2-3, with D uncertain. Trimming took 3 bases from V and 3 from J, leaving 11 bases between them. This CDR3 contains 14 residues. Germline V lookup: CDR1 SGHRS, CDR2 YFSETQ. This chain's CDR3 is CASSSYLRTDTQYF. The CDR3 nucleotides are TGCGCCAGCAGCTCGTACCTAAGGACAGATACGCAGTATTTT.

In this sample, this clonotype turned up a few times. The chain joins TRBV9 to TRBJ1-1; D ambiguous. V lost 1 base and J lost 1, with 11 bases in between. This CDR3 is built from 15 residues. The germline CDR1 and CDR2 sequences are SGDLS and YYNGEE. CDR3 nucleotides: TGTGCCAGCAGCGTATTCGGGAAGGGGAACACTGAAGCTTTCTTT. Translated, it gives CASSVFGKGNTEAFF.

This clonotype has a handful of counts. V is TRBV20-1 and J is TRBJ1-5; D is uncertain. The CDR3 extends over 14 amino acids. With 4 bases removed from V and 3 bases from J, the gap between germline ends came to 13 bases. Germline V gene sequence: CDR1 DFQATT, CDR2 SNEGSKA (reference sequence). The CDR3 DNA is TGCAGTGCTACGGGCGGACGTGCCAATCAGCCCCAGCATTTT. Its translation is CSATGGRANQPQHF.

This clonotype came up many times. This chain joins TRBV27 and TRBJ1-1; D is undetermined. The CDR3 has 15 residues. Looked up from germline, CDR1 is MNHEY and CDR2 is SMNVEV (reference sequence). Trimming took off 2 bases at V and 4 bases at J, with 14 bases between the two ends. In DNA form, the CDR3 reads TGTGCCAGCAGTTTACCGGGCCGTTGGGGCACTGAAGCTTTCTTT. It translates to CASSLPGRWGTEAFF.

The rearrangement links TRBV7-2 to TRBJ1-5, with D uncertain. V was cut by 0 bases and J by 3 bases, with 9 bases left in between. The V gene's germline CDR1 is SGHTA and CDR2 FQGNSA. This CDR3 contains 15 residues. The CDR3 spells CASSLATSSNQPQHF. DNA for the CDR3: TGTGCCAGCAGCTTAGCGACCAGCTCCAATCAGCCCCAGCATTTT.

In this sample, this clonotype turned up a few times. The V gene is TRBV20-1, the J gene TRBJ2-7; D uncertain. Trimming removed 3 bases from V and 0 bases from J, with 6 bases in between. There are 12 residues in the CDR3. Germline CDR1 and CDR2: DFQATT and SNEGSKA (reference sequence). DNA for the CDR3: TGCAGTGCTAGGGTGGACTCCTACGAGCAGTACTTC. It codes for CSARVDSYEQYF.

V usage is TRBV7-9 and J usage is TRBJ1-5; 9 nucleotides agree with TRBD1. The germline V gene has CDR1 SEHNR and CDR2 FQNEAQ (reference sequence). Trimming at V came to 4 bases and at J to 1 base, leaving 5 bases not matched to a gene. This CDR3 contains 16 residues. DNA for the CDR3: TGTGCCAGCAGCTCTCGGACAGGGGTGAGCAATCAGCCCCAGCATTTT. It codes for CASSSRTGVSNQPQHF.

The chain carries TRBV24-1 and TRBJ1-1, with D perhaps matching TRBD1 (6 bases). The CDR3 length is 13 residues. V lost 7 bases, J lost 1 base, and 9 bases lay in between. From germline, CDR1 is KGHDR and CDR2 SFDVKD. CDR3 coding DNA: TGTGCCACCAGGACAGGTGGGAACACTGAAGCTTTCTTT. Translated: CATRTGGNTEAFF.

This clonotype came up many times. The chain uses TRBV5-1 and TRBJ1-3, with TRBD1 identical over 7 bases. The CDR3 runs to 14 residues. The V segment lost 2 bases and the J segment 2 bases; nucleotides outside the gene matches: 1. Per germline, CDR1 SGHRS and CDR2 YFSETQ. CDR3: CASSFDRAGNTIYF. The CDR3 DNA reads as TGCGCCAGCAGCTTCGACAGGGCTGGAAACACCATATATTTT.

The J gene is TRBJ2-6, the V gene TRBV20-1; 9 nucleotides agree with TRBD1. This CDR3 comprises 17 residues. V was pared by 6 bases and J by 0 bases, with 9 bases of the junction left unmatched. Germline-derived CDR1 and CDR2 are DFQATT and SNEGSKA (reference sequence). The CDR3 nucleotides are TGCAGTGCGGCCTCCGGGACAGGGATCTCTGGGGCCAACGTCCTGACTTTC. This codes for CSAASGTGISGANVLTF.